This passage covers 25 T cell receptor beta chains from one sample sequenced in a study of CD8 T cells in Susac syndrome. Random-hexamer reverse transcription was applied to about 0.5 to 1 ug RNA. Using its own MiXCR run on the immunoSEQ multiplex PCR reads, TCRdb lists one record per CDR3 protein. The sample lists 170,000 or so distinct CDR3 sequences, over 90% occurring once. Sequencing used CD4+ T cells from PBMCs. The receptors derive from a human donor with Susac syndrome.

The V call is TRBV5-6, the J call TRBJ2-1; 9 bases are a match to TRBD1. This CDR3 region has 15 residues. Germline values: CDR1 SGHDT, CDR2 YYEEEE. After removal of 4 bases from V and 4 bases from J, the junction contained 6 bases not matched to a gene. CDR3 sequence reads: CASSGDRVKYNEQFF. The CDR3 DNA follows: TGTGCCAGCAGCGGGGACAGGGTAAAATACAATGAGCAGTTCTTC.

This clonotype appeared a single time. The V gene is TRBV6-2 or TRBV6-3, the J gene TRBJ1-1; D remains ambiguous. Germline V lookup: CDR1 MNHEY, CDR2 SVGEGT. CDR3 length equals 12 residues. V was trimmed by 4 bases and J by 1 base, leaving 4 bases between them. The CDR3: CASSWENTEAFF. The CDR3 nucleotides are TGTGCCAGCAGTTGGGAGAACACTGAAGCTTTCTTT.

The genes are TRBV6-6 and TRBJ2-2, with D uncertain. V lost 5 bases and J 6 bases, leaving 10 bases between the germline ends. The germline V gene encodes CDR1 MNHNY and CDR2 SVGAGI (reference sequence). CDR3 size: 13 residues. CDR3 in amino acids: CASSHQMAGELFF. CDR3 nucleotides: TGTGCCAGCAGTCATCAGATGGCCGGGGAGCTGTTTTTT.

The chain has TRBV5-3 and TRBJ2-3; D remains ambiguous. TRBV5-3 is sorted into the ORF group, with uncertain function. This CDR3 region has 13 residues. The germline V and J ends were trimmed by 1 base and 4 bases, with 7 bases remaining between them. The CDR3 coding sequence is TGTGCCAGAAGCTTGTTGTCCGCAGATACGCAGTATTTT. Amino acid sequence: CARSLLSADTQYF.

This sequence joins TRBV11-2 and TRBJ2-2, with a tentative D call TRBD1 (5 bases). The germline V and J ends were trimmed by 6 bases and 1 base, with 6 bases remaining between them. CDR3 length: 13 amino acids. CDR1 is SGHAT, CDR2 FQNNGV, per germline. CDR3 DNA sequence: TGTGCCAGCAGAACAGGGAACACCGGGGAGCTGTTTTTT. Amino acids: CASRTGNTGELFF.

V gene TRBV29-1 combines with J gene TRBJ2-7, with 7 positions matching TRBD1. Germline CDR1 is SQVTM and CDR2 is ANQGSEA. The CDR3 runs to 13 residues. The J segment lost 6 bases and the V segment lost 2 bases, leaving 7 bases of the junction unmatched. CDR3 bases: TGCAGCGTTGAAAGGGCAGGGGGTGGCGAGCAGTACTTC. Translation: CSVERAGGGEQYF.

V usage is TRBV2 and J usage is TRBJ1-6; D gene uncertain. CDR1 and CDR2 from the germline V gene are SNHLY and FYNNEI. The CDR3 sequence is 15 residues long. Trimming took 10 bases from V and 0 from J, leaving 13 bases between them. The CDR3 DNA sequence: TGTGCCACCTCCCGTCGGGGCTCCTATAATTCACCCCTCCACTTT. It codes for CATSRRGSYNSPLHF. Looking up the rest from reference TRBV2 and TRBJ1-6 gives the full variable domain: EPEVTQTPSHQVTQMGQEVILRCVPISNHLYFYWYRQILGQKVEFLVSFYNNEISEKSEIFDDQFSVERPDGSNFTLKIRSTKLEDSAMYFCATSRRGSYNSPLHFGNGTRLTVT.

V and J are TRBV27 and TRBJ2-7; 8 bases fit TRBD2. In germline, CDR1 is MNHEY, CDR2 SMNVEV (reference sequence). The CDR3 contains 16 residues. The V segment lost 0 bases and the J segment 2 bases; nucleotides outside the gene matches: 6. CDR3: CASSLSRAGGPYEQYF. CDR3 in DNA: TGTGCCAGCAGTTTATCGCGGGCGGGAGGCCCCTACGAGCAGTACTTC.

This clonotype was counted a single time. V is TRBV7-8 and J is TRBJ1-1; D is perhaps TRBD1 (5 bases). The germline gives CDR1 SGHVS, CDR2 FQNEAQ. The CDR3 has 14 amino acids. V was trimmed by 2 bases and J by 5 bases, leaving 12 bases between them. For the CDR3, the DNA is TGTGCCAGCAGCTTAAGGGGCCCGGGGACTGAAGCTTTCTTT. Its protein is CASSLRGPGTEAFF.

The chain carries TRBV6-5 and TRBJ2-7, with D hard to call. V was clipped by 4 bases and J by 7 bases, with 14 bases between them. This CDR3 has 13 residues. Germline-derived CDR1 and CDR2 are MNHEY and SVGAGI. CDR3 DNA: TGTGCCAGCAGTTGGACCCCTACGAGGGAGCAGTACTTC. It encodes CASSWTPTREQYF.

CDR3 coding DNA: TGTGCCTGGAGTGGAAGCGGGGGGGTGCGAGATACGCAGTATTTT. Its translation is CAWSGSGGVRDTQYF. The genes are TRBV30 and TRBJ2-3; 10 nucleotides agree with TRBD2. V shed 1 base and J 5 bases; nucleotides not matched to a gene: 6. Per germline, CDR1 GTSNPN and CDR2 SVGIG (reference sequence). This CDR3 spans 15 amino acids.

The rearrangement joins TRBV25-1 to TRBJ2-1; TRBD2 aligns across 9 bases. CDR1 and CDR2 from the germline V gene are MGHDK and SYGVNS. This CDR3 is 23 amino acids long. Germline trimming cut 1 base from V and 4 bases from J; bases unmatched to any gene: 26. This CDR3 reads CASSESNPRVSGSNTPNYNEQFF. CDR3 coding DNA: TGTGCCAGCAGTGAATCCAACCCCCGTGTTAGCGGGAGTAATACCCCAAATTACAATGAGCAGTTCTTC.

The chain joins TRBV15 to TRBJ1-1; D perhaps matches TRBD1 (5 bases). V lost 0 bases, J lost 1 base, and 9 bases lay in between. Germline CDR1 and CDR2: LNHNV and YYDKDF (reference sequence). The CDR3 runs to 15 residues. This chain's CDR3 is CATSRDRRGNTEAFF. CDR3 DNA: TGTGCCACCAGCAGAGATCGAAGGGGGAACACTGAAGCTTTCTTT. Looking up the rest from reference TRBV15 and TRBJ1-1 gives the full variable domain: DAMVIQNPRYQVTQFGKPVTLSCSQTLNHNVMYWYQQKSSQAPKLLFHYYDKDFNNEADTPDNFQSRRPNTSFCFLDIRSPGLGDTAMYLCATSRDRRGNTEAFFGQGTRLTVV.

V is TRBV5-1 and J is TRBJ1-1, with 7 bases matching TRBD1. The CDR3 is made up of 14 amino acids. The germline V gene has CDR1 SGHRS and CDR2 YFSETQ. Trimming cost V 4 bases and J 1 base; bases outside gene matches: 4. The DNA for the CDR3 is TGCGCCAGCAGCGAGGGACAGCGGAACACTGAAGCTTTCTTT. It is translated as CASSEGQRNTEAFF.

V gene TRBV11-2 combines with J gene TRBJ2-3; D is perhaps TRBD2 (6 bases). The ends were cut back, 0 bases at V and 5 bases at J, with 12 bases in the middle. The CDR3 loop spans 15 amino acids. Per the germline V gene, CDR1 is SGHAT and CDR2 is FQNNGV. Here the CDR3 reads CASSLDPGEVDTQYF. CDR3 DNA: TGTGCCAGCAGCTTAGACCCGGGAGAGGTAGATACGCAGTATTTT. The full variable domain, rest sourced from reference TRBV11-2 and TRBJ2-3, is EAGVAQSPRYKIIEKRQSVAFWCNPISGHATLYWYQQILGQGPKLLIQFQNNGVVDDSQLPKDRFSAERLKGVDSTLKIQPAKLEDSAVYLCASSLDPGEVDTQYFGPGTRLTVL.

The CDR3 reads CASKIQGWTTEAFF. In nucleotides, the CDR3 is TGTGCCAGCAAGATACAGGGTTGGACCACTGAAGCTTTCTTT. This chain connects TRBV2 to TRBJ1-1; D possibly corresponds to TRBD1 (6 bases). This CDR3 is 14 amino acids long. Trimming shortened V by 7 bases and J by 4 bases, and 16 bases separated the two germline ends. Germline-derived CDR1 and CDR2 are SNHLY and FYNNEI.

V is TRBV20-1 and J is TRBJ2-7; tentatively, D is TRBD1 or TRBD2 (5 bases each). The CDR3 is 13 residues long. Germline V gene sequence: CDR1 DFQATT, CDR2 SNEGSKA (reference sequence). The V gene lost 5 bases and the J gene lost 2 bases, with 13 bases spanning the gap. CDR3 in DNA: TGCAGTGCTTCCCGGGACCAAGCCTACGAGCAGTACTTC. Protein sequence: CSASRDQAYEQYF.

The rearrangement uses TRBV6-2 or TRBV6-3 and TRBJ1-1, with no clear D. The germline V gene has CDR1 MNHEY and CDR2 SVGEGT. This CDR3 spans 15 amino acids. Between the trimmed V and J ends, which lost 0 bases and 1 base, there was a span of 9 bases. CDR3 residues: CASSYSWPANTEAFF. The DNA for the CDR3 is TGTGCCAGCAGTTACTCCTGGCCAGCGAACACTGAAGCTTTCTTT.

The chain joins TRBV27 to TRBJ1-1, with a possible D match to TRBD1 (5 bases). CDR3 length: 14 amino acids. Germline V gives CDR1 MNHEY, CDR2 SMNVEV (reference sequence). V dropped 6 bases and J dropped 2 bases, with 13 bases sitting between them. As DNA, the CDR3 is TGTGCCAGCAGGGGACCGATTACTAACACTGAAGCTTTCTTT. Its protein product is CASRGPITNTEAFF.

In regard to this clonotype: The junction differs from germline at one of its ends, possibly a read error. DNA for the CDR3: TGCAGTGCTAGAGATCGGCAGAACACAGATACGCAGTTTTTT. Protein product: CSARDRQNTDTQFF. The chain uses TRBV20-1 and TRBJ2-3, with D uncertain. This CDR3 comprises 14 residues. CDR1 and CDR2 (germline): DFQATT, SNEGSKA (reference sequence).

The rearrangement links TRBV28 to TRBJ2-1; D remains ambiguous. Between the trimmed V and J ends, which lost 5 bases and 8 bases, there was a span of 7 bases. Germline CDR1 is MDHEN and CDR2 is SYDVKM. This CDR3 has 11 residues. CDR3 DNA: TGTGCCAGCAGTGAATCAGATGAGCAGTTCTTC. Its protein is CASSESDEQFF.

The chain uses TRBV20-1 and TRBJ2-3, with D unclear. V lost 5 bases and J lost 1, with 13 bases in between. The CDR3 contains 14 residues. Germline-derived CDR1 and CDR2 are DFQATT and SNEGSKA (reference sequence). CDR3 residues: CSAYGVSRTDTQYF. Written as DNA, the CDR3 is TGCAGTGCTTACGGAGTGAGCCGCACAGATACGCAGTATTTT.

This sequence joins TRBV20-1 and TRBJ1-1; the match to TRBD1 covers 8 bases. Looked up from germline, CDR1 is DFQATT and CDR2 is SNEGSKA (reference sequence). The CDR3 runs 15 residues. V dropped 3 bases and J dropped 5; count of bases not matched to a gene: 11. This CDR3 reads CSARPHAGGRTEAFF. The CDR3 DNA is TGCAGTGCTAGGCCGCACGCAGGGGGCCGAACTGAAGCTTTCTTT.

The chain combines TRBV25-1 with TRBJ1-5; D not resolved. The V gene lost 2 bases and the J gene lost 3 bases, with 8 bases spanning the gap. Germline loops: CDR1 MGHDK, CDR2 SYGVNS. The CDR3 has 14 amino acids. The DNA of the CDR3 is TGTGCCAGCAGTGAAGTGGGATTCAATCAGCCCCAGCATTTT. Its translation: CASSEVGFNQPQHF.

The chain uses TRBV19 and TRBJ2-3; 7 bases are a match to TRBD1. Germline lookup yields CDR1 LNHDA and CDR2 SQIVND (reference sequence). The J segment lost 7 bases and the V segment lost 1 base, leaving 11 bases of the junction unmatched. The CDR3 extends over 16 amino acids. CDR3 protein: CASSIGEGAGRHTQYF. CDR3 in DNA: TGTGCCAGTAGTATAGGAGAGGGGGCAGGTCGACATACGCAGTATTTT.